What follows is one T cell receptor beta chain and its context. Using immunoSEQ multiplex PCR, the repertoire was profiled, and TCRdb retains in-frame clones only, with some absent. This table holds roughly 270,000 clones, around 92% found once. This entry comes from a study of T cell responses to AZD1222 COVID-19 vaccine. Pooled samples include second doses given at about 4 or 12 weeks. The clonotype originates from an adult who received the AZD1222 COVID-19 vaccine. The material sequenced was peripheral blood, taken 28 days after the second AZD1222 dose.

In DNA, the CDR3 is TGTGCCAGCAGCCTCGGACAGGAAAATCAAGATACGCAGTATTTT. It encodes CASSLGQENQDTQYF. The chain employs TRBV7-9 and TRBJ2-3; TRBD1 matches at 7 bases. The CDR3 length is 15 residues. V shed 5 bases, J shed 5 bases, and the junction held 10 bases outside the gene matches. Per germline, CDR1 SEHNR and CDR2 FQNEAQ (reference sequence).